These 2 T cell receptor beta chains share one sample of origin, sequenced in a study of CD8 T cells in ankylosing spondylitis (dated by TCRdb to about 2017). Libraries were prepared through 5' RACE. Sequencing relied on an Illumina HiSeq 2500. TCRdb redid the processing of the public reads, applying fastp at Q25 and MiXCR, and retained in-frame beta chains. Duplicate CDR3 protein sequences are folded into a single record with the most common DNA and genes. Counted in this sample were hundreds of thousands of distinct CDR3 sequences; 20% of them appeared once. The ten largest clones add up to 3.5% of the sample. The sequencing sample was made of blood, either unsorted or a sorted T cell fraction (not recorded which). The receptors shown here come from a female donor with ankylosing spondylitis or in good health (not recorded which).

CDR3 sequence reads: CASSLALTSGSSEQFF. The CDR3 region has the DNA TGTGCCAGCAGCTTAGCTTTGACTAGCGGGAGTAGTGAGCAGTTCTTC. J is TRBJ2-1 and V is TRBV7-9; 12 bases fit TRBD2. The CDR3 runs 16 residues. With 0 bases clipped from V and 9 bases from J, the junction kept 6 bases outside the gene matches. Germline V gene sequence: CDR1 SEHNR, CDR2 FQNEAQ (reference sequence).

This clonotype was found a few times. The V call is TRBV20-1, the J call TRBJ2-1; no definite D call. V was shortened by 0 bases and J by 1 base, with 4 bases between the two germline ends. The length of the CDR3 is 13 residues. The germline CDR1 and CDR2 sequences are DFQATT and SNEGSKA (reference sequence). CDR3: CSARERSYNEQFF. Written as DNA, the CDR3 is TGCAGTGCTAGAGAGAGGTCCTACAATGAGCAGTTCTTC.